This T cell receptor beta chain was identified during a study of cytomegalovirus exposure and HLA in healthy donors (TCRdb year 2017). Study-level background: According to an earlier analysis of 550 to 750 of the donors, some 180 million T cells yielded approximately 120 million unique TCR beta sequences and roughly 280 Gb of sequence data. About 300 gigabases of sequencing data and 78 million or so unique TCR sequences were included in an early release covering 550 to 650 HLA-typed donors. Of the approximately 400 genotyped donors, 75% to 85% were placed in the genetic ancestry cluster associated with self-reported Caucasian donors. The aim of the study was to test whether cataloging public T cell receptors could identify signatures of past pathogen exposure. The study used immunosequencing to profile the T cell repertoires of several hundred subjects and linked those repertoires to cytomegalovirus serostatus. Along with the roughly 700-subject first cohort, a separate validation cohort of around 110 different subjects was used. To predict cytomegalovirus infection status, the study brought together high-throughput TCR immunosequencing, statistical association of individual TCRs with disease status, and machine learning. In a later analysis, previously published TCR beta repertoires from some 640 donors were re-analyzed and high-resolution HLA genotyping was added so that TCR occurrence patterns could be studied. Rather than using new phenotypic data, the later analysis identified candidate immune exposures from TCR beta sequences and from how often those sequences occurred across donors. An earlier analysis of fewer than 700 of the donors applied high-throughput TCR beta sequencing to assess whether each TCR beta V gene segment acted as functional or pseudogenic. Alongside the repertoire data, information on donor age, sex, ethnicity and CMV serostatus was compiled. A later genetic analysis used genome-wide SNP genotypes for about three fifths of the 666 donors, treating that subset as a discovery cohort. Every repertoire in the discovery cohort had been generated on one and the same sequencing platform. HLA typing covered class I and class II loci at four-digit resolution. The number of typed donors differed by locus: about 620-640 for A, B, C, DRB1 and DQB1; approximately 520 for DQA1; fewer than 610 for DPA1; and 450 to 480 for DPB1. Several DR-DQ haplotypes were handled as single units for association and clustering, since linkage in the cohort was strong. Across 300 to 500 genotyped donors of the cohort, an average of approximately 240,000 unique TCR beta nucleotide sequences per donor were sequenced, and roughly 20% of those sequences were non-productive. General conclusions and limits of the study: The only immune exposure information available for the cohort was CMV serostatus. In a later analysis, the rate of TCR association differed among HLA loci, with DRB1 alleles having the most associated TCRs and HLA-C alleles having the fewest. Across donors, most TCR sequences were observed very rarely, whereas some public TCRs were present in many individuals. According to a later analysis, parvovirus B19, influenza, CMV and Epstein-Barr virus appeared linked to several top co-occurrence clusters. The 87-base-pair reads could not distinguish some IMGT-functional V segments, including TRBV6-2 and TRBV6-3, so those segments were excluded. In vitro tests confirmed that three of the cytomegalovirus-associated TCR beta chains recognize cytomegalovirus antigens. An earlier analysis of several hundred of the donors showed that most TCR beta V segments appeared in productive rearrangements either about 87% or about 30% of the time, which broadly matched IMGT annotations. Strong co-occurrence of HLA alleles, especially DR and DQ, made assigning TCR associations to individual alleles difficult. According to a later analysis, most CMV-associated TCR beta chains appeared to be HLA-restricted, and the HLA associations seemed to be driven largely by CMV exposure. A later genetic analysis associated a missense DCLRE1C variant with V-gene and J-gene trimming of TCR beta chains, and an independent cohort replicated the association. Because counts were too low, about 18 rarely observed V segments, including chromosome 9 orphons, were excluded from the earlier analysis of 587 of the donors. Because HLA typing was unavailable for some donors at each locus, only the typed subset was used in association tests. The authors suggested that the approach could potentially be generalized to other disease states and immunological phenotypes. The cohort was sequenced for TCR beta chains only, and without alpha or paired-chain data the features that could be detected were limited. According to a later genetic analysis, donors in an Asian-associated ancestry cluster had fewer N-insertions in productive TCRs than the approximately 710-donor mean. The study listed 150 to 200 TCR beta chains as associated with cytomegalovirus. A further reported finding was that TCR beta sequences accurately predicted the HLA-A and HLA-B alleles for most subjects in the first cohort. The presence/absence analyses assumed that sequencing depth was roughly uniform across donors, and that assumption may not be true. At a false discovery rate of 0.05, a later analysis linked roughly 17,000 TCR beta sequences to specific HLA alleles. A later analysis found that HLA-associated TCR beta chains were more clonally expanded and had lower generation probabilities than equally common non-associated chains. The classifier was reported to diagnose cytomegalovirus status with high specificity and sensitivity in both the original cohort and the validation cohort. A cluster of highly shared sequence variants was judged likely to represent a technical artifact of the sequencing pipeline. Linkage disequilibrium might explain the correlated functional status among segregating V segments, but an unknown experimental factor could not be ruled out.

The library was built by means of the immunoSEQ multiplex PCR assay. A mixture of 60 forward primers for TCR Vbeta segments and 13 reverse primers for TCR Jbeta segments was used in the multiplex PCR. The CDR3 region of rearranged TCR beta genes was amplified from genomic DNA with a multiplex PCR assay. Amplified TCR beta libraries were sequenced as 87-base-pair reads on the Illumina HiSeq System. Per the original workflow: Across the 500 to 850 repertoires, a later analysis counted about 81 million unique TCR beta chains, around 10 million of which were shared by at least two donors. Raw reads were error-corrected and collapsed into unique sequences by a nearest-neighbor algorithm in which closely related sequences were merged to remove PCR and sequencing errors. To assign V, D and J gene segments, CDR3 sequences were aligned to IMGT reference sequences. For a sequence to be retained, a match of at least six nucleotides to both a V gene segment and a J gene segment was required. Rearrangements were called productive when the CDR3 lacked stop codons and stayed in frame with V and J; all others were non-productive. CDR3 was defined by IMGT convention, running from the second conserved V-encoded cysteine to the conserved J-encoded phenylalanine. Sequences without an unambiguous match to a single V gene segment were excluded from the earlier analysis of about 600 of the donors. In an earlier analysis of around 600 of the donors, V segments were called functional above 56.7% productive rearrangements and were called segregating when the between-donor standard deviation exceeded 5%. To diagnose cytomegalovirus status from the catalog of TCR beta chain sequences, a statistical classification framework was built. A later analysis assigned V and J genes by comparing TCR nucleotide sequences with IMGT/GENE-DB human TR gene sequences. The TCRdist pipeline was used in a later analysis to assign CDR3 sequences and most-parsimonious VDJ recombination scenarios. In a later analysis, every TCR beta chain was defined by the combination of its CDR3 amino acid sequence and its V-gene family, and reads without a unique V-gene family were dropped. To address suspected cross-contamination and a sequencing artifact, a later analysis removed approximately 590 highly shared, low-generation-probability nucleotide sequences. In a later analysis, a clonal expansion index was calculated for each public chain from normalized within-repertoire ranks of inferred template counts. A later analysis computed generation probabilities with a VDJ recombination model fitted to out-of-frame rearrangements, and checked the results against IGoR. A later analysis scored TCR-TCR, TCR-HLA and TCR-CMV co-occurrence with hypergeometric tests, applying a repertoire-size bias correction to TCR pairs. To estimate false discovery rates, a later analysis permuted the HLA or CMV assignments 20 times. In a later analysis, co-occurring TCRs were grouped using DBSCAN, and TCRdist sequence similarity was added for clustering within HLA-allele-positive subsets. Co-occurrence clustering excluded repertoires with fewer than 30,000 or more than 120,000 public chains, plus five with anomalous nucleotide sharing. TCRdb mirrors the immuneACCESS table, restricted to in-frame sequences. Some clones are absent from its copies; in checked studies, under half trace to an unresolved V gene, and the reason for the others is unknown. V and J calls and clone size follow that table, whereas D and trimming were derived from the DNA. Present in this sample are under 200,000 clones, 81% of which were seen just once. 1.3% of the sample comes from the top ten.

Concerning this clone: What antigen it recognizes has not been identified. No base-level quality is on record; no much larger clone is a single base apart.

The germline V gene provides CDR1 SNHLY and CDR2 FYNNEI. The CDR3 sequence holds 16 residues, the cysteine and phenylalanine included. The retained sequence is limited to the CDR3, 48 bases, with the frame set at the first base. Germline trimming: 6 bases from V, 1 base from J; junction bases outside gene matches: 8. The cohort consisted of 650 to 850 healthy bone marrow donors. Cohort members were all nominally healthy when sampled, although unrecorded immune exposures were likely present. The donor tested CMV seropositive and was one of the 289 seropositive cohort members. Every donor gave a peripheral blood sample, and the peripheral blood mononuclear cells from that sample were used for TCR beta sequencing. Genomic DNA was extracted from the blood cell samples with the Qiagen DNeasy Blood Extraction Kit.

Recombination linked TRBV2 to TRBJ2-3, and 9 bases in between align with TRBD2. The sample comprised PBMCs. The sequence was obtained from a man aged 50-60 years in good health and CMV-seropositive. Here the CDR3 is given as CASRERLAARTDTQYF. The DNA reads TGTGCCAGCAGAGAGAGACTAGCGGCCCGCACAGATACGCAGTATTTT.